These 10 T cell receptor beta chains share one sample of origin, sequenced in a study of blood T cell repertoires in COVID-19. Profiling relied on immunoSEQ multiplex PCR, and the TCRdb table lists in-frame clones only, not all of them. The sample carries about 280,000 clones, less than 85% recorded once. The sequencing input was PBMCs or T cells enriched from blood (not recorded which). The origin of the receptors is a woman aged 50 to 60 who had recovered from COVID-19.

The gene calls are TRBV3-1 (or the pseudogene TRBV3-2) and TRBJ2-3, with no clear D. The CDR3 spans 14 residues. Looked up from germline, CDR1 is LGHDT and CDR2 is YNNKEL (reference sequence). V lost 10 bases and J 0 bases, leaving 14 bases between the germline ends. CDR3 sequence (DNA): TGTGCCACCCAGATTGGGCCTAGCACAGATACGCAGTATTTT. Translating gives CATQIGPSTDTQYF.

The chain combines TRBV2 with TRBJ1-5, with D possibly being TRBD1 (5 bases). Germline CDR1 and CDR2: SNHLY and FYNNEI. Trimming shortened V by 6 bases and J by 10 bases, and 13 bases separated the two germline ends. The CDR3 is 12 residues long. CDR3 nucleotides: TGTGCCAGCAGCAGCGATCAGGGACCCCAGCATTTT. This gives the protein CASSSDQGPQHF.

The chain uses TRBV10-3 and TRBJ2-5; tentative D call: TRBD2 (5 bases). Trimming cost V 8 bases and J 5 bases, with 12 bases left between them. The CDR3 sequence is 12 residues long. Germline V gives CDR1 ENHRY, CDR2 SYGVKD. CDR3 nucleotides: TGTGCCATCGCAGGACTTGGGGAGACCCAGTACTTC. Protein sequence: CAIAGLGETQYF.

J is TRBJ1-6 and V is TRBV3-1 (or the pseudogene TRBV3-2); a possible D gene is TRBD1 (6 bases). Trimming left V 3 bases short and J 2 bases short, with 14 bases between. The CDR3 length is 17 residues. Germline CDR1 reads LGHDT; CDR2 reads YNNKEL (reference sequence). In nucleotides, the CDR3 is TGTGCCAGCAGCCAGGTACAGGGACCCACCTATAATTCACCCCTCCACTTT. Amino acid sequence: CASSQVQGPTYNSPLHF.

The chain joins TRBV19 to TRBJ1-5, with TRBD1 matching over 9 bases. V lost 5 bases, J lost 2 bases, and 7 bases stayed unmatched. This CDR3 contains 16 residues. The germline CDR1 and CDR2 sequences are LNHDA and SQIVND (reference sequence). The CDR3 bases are TGTGCCAGTAGTTCCGGGACAGGGAAAGGCAATCAGCCCCAGCATTTT. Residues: CASSSGTGKGNQPQHF.

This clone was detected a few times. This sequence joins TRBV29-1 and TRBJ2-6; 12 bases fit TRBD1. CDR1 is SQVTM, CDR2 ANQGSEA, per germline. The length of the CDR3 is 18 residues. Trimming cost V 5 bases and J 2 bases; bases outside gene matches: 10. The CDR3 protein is CSVSPGTGGSTGANVLTF. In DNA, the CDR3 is TGCAGCGTTTCTCCCGGGACAGGGGGCTCTACTGGGGCCAACGTCCTGACTTTC.

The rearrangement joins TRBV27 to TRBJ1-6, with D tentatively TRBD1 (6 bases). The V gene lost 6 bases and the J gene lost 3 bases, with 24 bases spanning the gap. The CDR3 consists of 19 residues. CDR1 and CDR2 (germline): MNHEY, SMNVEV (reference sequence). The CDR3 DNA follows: TGTGCCAGCAGCTCGAGGACAGACCAGCCCTCCGTCTATAATTCACCCCTCCACTTT. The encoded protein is CASSSRTDQPSVYNSPLHF.

The CDR3 here is CASSLERDYGYTF. CDR3 nucleotide sequence: TGTGCCAGCAGCTTAGAACGGGACTATGGCTACACCTTC. V usage is TRBV7-9 and J usage is TRBJ1-2; D is unclear. The CDR3 loop spans 13 amino acids. The V end lost 1 base, the J end lost 3 bases, and 6 bases lay between the germline ends. Germline V gene lookup returns CDR1 SEHNR and CDR2 FQNEAQ (reference sequence).

The CDR3 loop is CASSSTSGGPRGTQYF. CDR3 DNA: TGTGCCAGCAGTTCCACTAGCGGGGGCCCTCGTGGGACCCAGTACTTC. The chain couples TRBV28 to TRBJ2-5; the match to TRBD2 covers 11 bases. The germline V gene has CDR1 MDHEN and CDR2 SYDVKM. The CDR3 contains 16 residues. The V gene end was trimmed by 4 bases and the J gene end by 7 bases; junction bases not matched to a gene: 11.

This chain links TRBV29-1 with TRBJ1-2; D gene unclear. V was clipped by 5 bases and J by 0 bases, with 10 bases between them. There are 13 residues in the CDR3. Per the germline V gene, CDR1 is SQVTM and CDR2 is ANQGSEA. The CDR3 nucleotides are TGCAGCGTTCTCGGTGAATCTAACTATGGCTACACCTTC. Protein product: CSVLGESNYGYTF.